Listed here is a single T cell receptor beta chain. The entry originates in a study of shared clonotypes between healthy human individuals. The table came from immunoSEQ multiplex PCR; TCRdb's copy has only in-frame clones and leaves some out. The data hold 1,400,000 or so clones, with 98% observed a single time. CDR1 and CDR2 (germline): LNHDA, SQIVND (reference sequence). This CDR3 contains 16 residues. The V gene lost 3 bases and the J gene lost 3 bases, with 15 bases spanning the gap. Researchers partitioned CD4+ cells into CD45RA+ naive and CD45RA-negative memory subsets. The origin of this receptor is a man aged 30 to 39 in good health. The sequenced sample consisted of naive CD4+ T cells sorted from blood. The subset here: CD45RA+ positively selected. This chain links TRBV19 with TRBJ2-1; no definite D call. The CDR3 loop reads CASSIPGGKGYNEQFF. Written as DNA, the CDR3 is TGTGCCAGTAGTATCCCGGGCGGAAAGGGCTACAATGAGCAGTTCTTC.